The 18 T cell receptor beta chains presented below share a single source sample, sequenced in a study of cytomegalovirus exposure and HLA in healthy donors. Vbeta (60) and Jbeta (13) primers were used in the PCR. Generated by immunoSEQ multiplex PCR, the TCRdb table keeps only in-frame clones and is missing some. The repertoire consists of about 95,000 clones, with about 76% occurring once and the leading ten covering 4.5% to 6%. Material for sequencing was PBMCs. These receptors were obtained from a woman aged 40 to 50 in good health and CMV-seronegative.

This chain joins TRBV5-1 and TRBJ2-1; 9 bases fit TRBD1. The trim removed 0 bases at V and 4 bases at J, leaving 5 bases unmatched. The CDR3 consists of 16 residues. Germline CDR1 reads SGHRS; CDR2 reads YFSETQ. CDR3 sequence (DNA): TGCGCCAGCAGCTTGGAAGGGACAGGGAGGTACAATGAGCAGTTCTTC. The encoded protein is CASSLEGTGRYNEQFF.

The chain combines TRBV19 with TRBJ2-1, with TRBD2 identical over 10 bases. The CDR3 totals 13 residues. With V trimmed by 4 bases and J by 7 bases, 1 base remained unmatched. The germline V gene has CDR1 LNHDA and CDR2 SQIVND (reference sequence). DNA for the CDR3: TGTGCCAGTAGTACTAGCGGGGGTAATGAGCAGTTCTTC. It translates to CASSTSGGNEQFF. Drawing the rest from reference TRBV19 and TRBJ2-1, the complete variable domain is DGGITQSPKYLFRKEGQNVTLSCEQNLNHDAMYWYRQDPGQGLRLIYYSQIVNDFQKGDIAEGYSVSREKKESFPLTVTSAQKNPTAFYLCASSTSGGNEQFFGPGTRLTVL.

This rearrangement joins TRBV19 to TRBJ2-3; 8 nucleotides agree with TRBD2. There are 16 residues in the CDR3. The germline V gene encodes CDR1 LNHDA and CDR2 SQIVND (reference sequence). V was pared by 2 bases and J by 4 bases, with 8 bases of the junction left unmatched. This CDR3 reads CASSIRRGEDPDTQYF. CDR3 DNA sequence: TGTGCCAGTAGTATAAGGCGGGGGGAAGATCCAGATACGCAGTATTTT.

This clone was counted only a few times. The CDR3 coding sequence is TGCGCCAGCAGCCAAGAGGGCCCGGGACAGGGGTATGTTCAGCCCCAGCATTTT. This translates into CASSQEGPGQGYVQPQHF. This chain uses TRBV4-1 with TRBJ1-5; TRBD1 aligns across 10 bases. In germline, CDR1 is MGHRA, CDR2 YSYEKL. This CDR3 is built from 18 residues. Germline trimming cut 0 bases from V and 6 bases from J; bases unmatched to any gene: 11.

This chain links TRBV7-9 with TRBJ2-7, with 8 bases lining up with TRBD2. V shed 6 bases and J 2 bases; nucleotides not matched to a gene: 6. From germline, CDR1 is SEHNR and CDR2 FQNEAQ (reference sequence). The CDR3 sequence is 14 residues long. The CDR3 spells CASSYSGETYEQYF. In DNA form, the CDR3 reads TGTGCCAGCAGTTATAGCGGGGAAACCTACGAGCAGTACTTC.

The chain couples TRBV30 to TRBJ2-7; tentatively, D is TRBD1 (6 bases). Germline V CDR1 and CDR2: GTSNPN, SVGIG (reference sequence). Trimming pared 1 base from V and 0 bases from J, leaving 13 bases between. The CDR3 has 15 amino acids. CDR3 protein: CAWSGVGTPSYEQYF. CDR3 DNA sequence: TGTGCCTGGAGTGGGGTCGGGACACCCTCCTACGAGCAGTACTTC.

V usage is TRBV6-5 and J usage is TRBJ1-3, with D possibly matching TRBD1 (6 bases). This CDR3 spans 15 amino acids. The germline V gene has CDR1 MNHEY and CDR2 SVGAGI. V lost 4 bases, J lost 3 bases, and 13 bases lay in between. As DNA, the CDR3 is TGTGCCAGCAGTTTTGGTGGACAGTATGGAAACACCATATATTTT. Translation: CASSFGGQYGNTIYF.

V is TRBV7-3 and J is TRBJ1-1; D perhaps matches TRBD1 (5 bases). The CDR3 loop spans 13 amino acids. Germline values: CDR1 SGHTA, CDR2 FQGTGA. V lost 2 bases and J 5 bases, leaving 9 bases between the germline ends. The chain's CDR3 is CASSLPGETEAFF. CDR3 DNA: TGTGCCAGCAGCTTACCGGGGGAAACTGAAGCTTTCTTT.

The chain links TRBV30 to TRBJ2-5; D perhaps matches TRBD1 (7 bases). The end of the DNA fits TRBJ2-7 better, so the J call may be wrong. CDR1 is GTSNPN and CDR2 is SVGIG in the germline V gene (reference sequence). CDR3 size: 15 residues. In DNA, the CDR3 is TGTGCCTGGAGTGTAATTCAGGGGGGCCGCTACGAGCAGTACTTC. Its translation: CAWSVIQGGRYEQYF.

This CDR3 is CASRGSMNTEAFF. The CDR3 coding sequence is TGTGCCAGCCGGGGATCGATGAACACTGAAGCTTTCTTT. V is TRBV19 and J is TRBJ1-1; D gene ambiguous. The length of the CDR3 is 13 residues. The V end was cut by 9 bases, the J end by 0 bases, with 11 bases between. CDR1 and CDR2 (germline): LNHDA, SQIVND (reference sequence).

Only a few counts were recorded for this clone. The CDR3: CASSFGSGGGPGNTIYF. The CDR3 DNA is TGTGCCAGCTCATTCGGGTCCGGCGGGGGGCCTGGAAACACCATATATTTT. This rearrangement joins TRBV18 to TRBJ1-3, with D possibly being TRBD1 (6 bases). CDR1 is KGHSH and CDR2 is LQKENI in the germline V gene. The length of the CDR3 is 17 residues. Deletions cut 5 bases from V and 2 bases from J, with 19 bases between.

This clone was observed a single time. This chain links TRBV2 with TRBJ1-1, with TRBD1 identical over 10 bases. After removal of 6 bases from V and 5 bases from J, the junction contained 6 bases not matched to a gene. Germline CDR1 and CDR2: SNHLY and FYNNEI. The CDR3 is 14 residues long. CDR3 DNA sequence: TGTGCCAGCAGGACAGGGGGCTTGGGGACTGAAGCTTTCTTT. Amino acids: CASRTGGLGTEAFF.

With regard to this clone: At one end, the junction sequence differs from germline, possibly due to a read error. J is TRBJ1-1 and V is TRBV18, with unresolved D. Germline CDR1 reads KGHSH; CDR2 reads LQKENI. The CDR3 runs to 14 residues. CDR3 sequence: CASSLDFMKTEAFF. The CDR3 nucleotides read TGTGCCAGCTCACTAGATTTTATGAAGACTGAAGCTTTCTTT.

The rearrangement links TRBV28 to TRBJ2-1; 13 bases agree with TRBD2. V gave up 5 bases and J gave up 12 bases; unmatched junction bases: 10. This CDR3 region has 15 residues. Germline lookup yields CDR1 MDHEN and CDR2 SYDVKM. The CDR3 loop is CASSQGLAGFPGQFF. DNA for the CDR3: TGTGCCAGCAGTCAGGGACTAGCGGGGTTCCCAGGGCAGTTCTTC. Drawing the rest from reference TRBV28 and TRBJ2-1, the complete variable domain is DVKVTQSSRYLVKRTGEKVFLECVQDMDHENMFWYRQDPGLGLRLIYFSYDVKMKEKGDIPEGYSVSREKKERFSLILESASTNQTSMYLCASSQGLAGFPGQFFGPGTRLTVL.

This chain connects TRBV20-1 to TRBJ2-1; TRBD1 might be the D (5 bases). The germline V gene encodes CDR1 DFQATT and CDR2 SNEGSKA (reference sequence). This CDR3 has 11 residues. Trimming took 2 bases from V and 9 from J, leaving 8 bases between them. CDR3: CSARRGGEQFF. In nucleotides, the CDR3 is TGCAGTGCTAGAAGGGGTGGTGAGCAGTTCTTC.

The chain carries TRBV6-1 and TRBJ2-5, with a tentative D call TRBD2 (5 bases). Germline V lookup: CDR1 MNHNS, CDR2 SASEGT. The CDR3 loop spans 14 amino acids. The V end was cut by 4 bases, the J end by 2 bases, with 11 bases between. The CDR3 region is CASSGGLPQETQYF. The CDR3, as DNA: TGTGCCAGCAGTGGCGGACTGCCACAAGAGACCCAGTACTTC.

Only one count was recorded for this clone. This rearrangement joins TRBV2 to TRBJ2-7, with TRBD2 as a possible D gene (5 bases). Germline V gene sequence: CDR1 SNHLY, CDR2 FYNNEI. The CDR3 is 11 residues long. V gave up 11 bases and J gave up 4 bases, with 12 bases separating them. This CDR3 is CASSVAYEQYF. The CDR3 nucleotides read TGTGCCTCTTCAGTAGCGTACGAGCAGTACTTC. The variable domain in full, with the rest retrieved from reference TRBV2 and TRBJ2-7, is EPEVTQTPSHQVTQMGQEVILRCVPISNHLYFYWYRQILGQKVEFLVSFYNNEISEKSEIFDDQFSVERPDGSNFTLKIRSTKLEDSAMYFCASSVAYEQYFGPGTRLTVT.

The V gene is TRBV4-1, the J gene TRBJ1-5; D is possibly TRBD1 (5 bases). Germline CDR1 MGHRA, CDR2 YSYEKL. CDR3 size: 19 residues. V lost 4 bases to trimming and J lost 0 bases, with 22 bases between them. CDR3 nucleotide sequence: TGCGCCAGCAGCCGACAGTCAGCCAATTCCATTAATAGCAATCAGCCCCAGCATTTT. Amino acids: CASSRQSANSINSNQPQHF.